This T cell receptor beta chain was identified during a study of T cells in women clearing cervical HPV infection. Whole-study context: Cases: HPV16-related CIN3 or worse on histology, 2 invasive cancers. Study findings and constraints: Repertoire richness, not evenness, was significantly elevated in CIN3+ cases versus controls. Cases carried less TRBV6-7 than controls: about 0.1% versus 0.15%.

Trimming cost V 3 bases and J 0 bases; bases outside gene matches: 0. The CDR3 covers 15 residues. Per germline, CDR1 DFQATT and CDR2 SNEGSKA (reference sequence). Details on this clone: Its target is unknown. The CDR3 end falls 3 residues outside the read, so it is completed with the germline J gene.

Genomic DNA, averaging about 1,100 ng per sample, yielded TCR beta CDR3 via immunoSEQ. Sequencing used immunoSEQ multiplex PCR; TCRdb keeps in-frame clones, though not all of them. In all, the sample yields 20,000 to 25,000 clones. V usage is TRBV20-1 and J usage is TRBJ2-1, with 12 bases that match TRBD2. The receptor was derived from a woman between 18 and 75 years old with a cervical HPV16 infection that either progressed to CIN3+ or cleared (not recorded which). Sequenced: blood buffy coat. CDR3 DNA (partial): TGCAGTGCTAGGGGACTAGCGGGCTCCTACAATGAG. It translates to CSARGLAGSYNE. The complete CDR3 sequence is CSARGLAGSYNEQFF.